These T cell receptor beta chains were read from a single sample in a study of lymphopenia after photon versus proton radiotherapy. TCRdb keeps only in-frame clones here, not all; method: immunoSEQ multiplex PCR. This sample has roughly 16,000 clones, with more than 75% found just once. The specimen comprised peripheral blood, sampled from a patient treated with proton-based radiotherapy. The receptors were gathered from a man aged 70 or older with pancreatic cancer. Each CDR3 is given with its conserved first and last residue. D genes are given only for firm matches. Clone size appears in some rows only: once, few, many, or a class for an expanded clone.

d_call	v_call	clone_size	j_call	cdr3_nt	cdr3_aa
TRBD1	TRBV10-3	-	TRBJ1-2	TGTGCCATCAGTGAGCAGGGGGACTATGGCTACACCTTC	CAISEQGDYGYTF
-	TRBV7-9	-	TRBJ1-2	TGTGCCAGCAGCTCAGGATATTCTAACTATGGCTACACCTTC	CASSSGYSNYGYTF
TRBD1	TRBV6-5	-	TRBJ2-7	TGTGCCAGCAGTTACGAAGGGACAGCGATCTCCTACGAGCAGTACTTC	CASSYEGTAISYEQYF
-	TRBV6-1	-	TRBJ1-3	TGTGCCAGCAGTGAGGTGTACTCTGGAAACACCATATATTTT	CASSEVYSGNTIYF
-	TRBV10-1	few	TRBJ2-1	TGCGCCAGCAGCCGCTTCTCCTACGATGAGCAGTTCTTC	CASSRFSYDEQFF
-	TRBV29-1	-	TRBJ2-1	TGCAGCGTAGACTGGGGGGTCCGCTCCTACAATGAGCAGTTCTTC	CSVDWGVRSYNEQFF
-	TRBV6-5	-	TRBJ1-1	TGTGCCAGCAGTCAATTAACAGGGCACACTGAAGCTTTCTTT	CASSQLTGHTEAFF
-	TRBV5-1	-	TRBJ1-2	TGCGCCAGCAGCCCCGGGGGCGCGGGCTATGGCTACACCTTC	CASSPGGAGYGYTF
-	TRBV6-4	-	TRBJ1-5	TGTGCCAGCAGTGACTCGAAGGAGAAGAAGAGCAATCAGCCCCAGCATTTT	CASSDSKEKKSNQPQHF
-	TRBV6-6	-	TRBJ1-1	TGTGCCAGCAGTTACTCGCACAACACTGAAGCTTTCTTT	CASSYSHNTEAFF
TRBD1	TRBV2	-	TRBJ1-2	TGTGCCAGCATCCGAGACAGGGAGTTCTATGGCTACACCTTC	CASIRDREFYGYTF
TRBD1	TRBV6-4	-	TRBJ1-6	TGTGCCAGCAGGCCCGGGACAGCAAATTCACCCCTCCACTTT	CASRPGTANSPLHF
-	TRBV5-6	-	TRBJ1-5	TGTGCCAGCAGCTTGGCGCCAAATAGCAATCAGCCCCAGCATTTT	CASSLAPNSNQPQHF
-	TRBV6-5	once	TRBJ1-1	TGTGCCAGCAGTTACTCGATTCGGGGTACTGAAGCTTTCTTT	CASSYSIRGTEAFF
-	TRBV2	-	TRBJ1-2	TGTGCCAGCAGTGTCCGACAGGTTACTTATGGCTACACCTTC	CASSVRQVTYGYTF
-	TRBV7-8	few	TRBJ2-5	TGTGCCAGCAGCTCTATGCGCGGAGAGACCCAGTACTTC	CASSSMRGETQYF
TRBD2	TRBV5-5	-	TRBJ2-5	TGTGCCAGCAGCTTGATGGGTAGCGGGAGGTGGGAGACCCAGTACTTC	CASSLMGSGRWETQYF
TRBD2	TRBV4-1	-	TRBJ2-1	TGCGCCAGCAGCCACCCGGGACTAGCGGGGGGGACGTCCTACAATGAGCAGTTCTTC	CASSHPGLAGGTSYNEQFF
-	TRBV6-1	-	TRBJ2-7	TGTGCCAGCAGTTCCCAATACGAGCAGTACTTC	CASSSQYEQYF
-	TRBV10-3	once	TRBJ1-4	TGTGCCATCAGTGATAAAGTAGGAACTAATGAAAAACTGTTTTTT	CAISDKVGTNEKLFF
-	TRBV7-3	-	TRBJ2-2	TGTGCCAGCAGCTTAGTCCTGGCCGGGGAGCTGTTTTTT	CASSLVLAGELFF
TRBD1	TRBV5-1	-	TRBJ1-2	TGCGCCAGCAGTCCGGGACAGCCCGAGTACGGCTACACCTTC	CASSPGQPEYGYTF
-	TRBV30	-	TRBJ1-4	TGTGCCTGGAGTGAGAAAGGGAATCGCGAAAAACTGTTTTTT	CAWSEKGNREKLFF
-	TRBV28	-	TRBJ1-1	TGTGCCAGCCTGACATCGGGTGAAAAGCGAGCTTTCTTT	CASLTSGEKRAFF
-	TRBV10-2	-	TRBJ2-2	TGCGCCAGCAGTGAGGGTCAGACTAACACCGGGGAGCTGTTTTTT	CASSEGQTNTGELFF
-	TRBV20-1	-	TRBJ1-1	TGCAGTGCTAGGGAGGGGCCTGAAGCTTTCTTT	CSAREGPEAFF
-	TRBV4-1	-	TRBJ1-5	TGCGCCAGCAGCCACGGACAGCCCAATCAGCCCCAGCATTTT	CASSHGQPNQPQHF
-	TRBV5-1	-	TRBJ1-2	TGCGCCAGCAGCTTGGGGGACTACTATGGCTACACCTTC	CASSLGDYYGYTF
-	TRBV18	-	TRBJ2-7	TGTGCCAGCTCACCATGGAGTAAAAGGTCTTTCGAGCAGTACTTC	CASSPWSKRSFEQYF
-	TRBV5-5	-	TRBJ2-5	TGTGCCAGCAGCTTGGGATTACTCCGGGGGGAGACCCAGTACTTC	CASSLGLLRGETQYF
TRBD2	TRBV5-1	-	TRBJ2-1	TGCGCCAGCAAAACGGGACTAGCGGGAGGGGGTGATGAGCAGTTCTTC	CASKTGLAGGGDEQFF
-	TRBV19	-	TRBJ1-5	TGTGCCAGTAGTATAGTCGCAGGGTACCAGCCCCAGCATTTT	CASSIVAGYQPQHF
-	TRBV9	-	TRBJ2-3	TGTGCCAGCAGCACCCTTGGGAGCACAGATACGCAGTATTTT	CASSTLGSTDTQYF
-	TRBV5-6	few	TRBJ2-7	TGTGCCAGCAGTGTGAGGGGACGTAGCTCCTACGAGCAGTACTTC	CASSVRGRSSYEQYF
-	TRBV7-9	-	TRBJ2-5	TGTGCCAGCAGCCAGGGGCCAGGGTCTCGCCCTTGGGAGACCCAGTACTTC	CASSQGPGSRPWETQYF